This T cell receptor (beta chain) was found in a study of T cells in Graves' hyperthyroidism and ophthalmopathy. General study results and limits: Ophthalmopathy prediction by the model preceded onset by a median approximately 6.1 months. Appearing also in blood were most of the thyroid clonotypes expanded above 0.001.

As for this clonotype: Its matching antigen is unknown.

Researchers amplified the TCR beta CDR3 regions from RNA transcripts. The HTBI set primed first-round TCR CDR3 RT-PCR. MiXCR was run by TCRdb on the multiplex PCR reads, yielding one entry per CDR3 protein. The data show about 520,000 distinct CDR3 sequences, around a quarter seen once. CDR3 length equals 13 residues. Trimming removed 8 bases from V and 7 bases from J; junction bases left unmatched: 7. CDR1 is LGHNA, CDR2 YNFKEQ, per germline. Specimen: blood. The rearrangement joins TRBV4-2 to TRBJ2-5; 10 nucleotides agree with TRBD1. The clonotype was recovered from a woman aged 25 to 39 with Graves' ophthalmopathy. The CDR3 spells CASRERTGGTQYF. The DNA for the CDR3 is TGTGCCAGCCGGGAAAGGACAGGGGGGACCCAGTACTTC.